The 30 T cell receptor beta chains below were found in one sample sequenced in a study of shared clonotypes between healthy human individuals. The data were produced by immunoSEQ multiplex PCR, yet TCRdb's version contains in-frame clones alone and is incomplete. The sample carries about 2.1 million clones, 80% to 95% recorded once. It was CD45RO-negative cells, positively selected for CCR7, that made up naive CD8 cells, with terminally differentiated effector memory CD45RA+ cells excluded. Sequenced: naive CD8+ T cells from PBMCs. The receptors shown here come from a man aged 18 to 29 in good health. Some clones in this sample may be carry-over from other donors' samples.

The sample holds one count of this clone. The chain couples TRBV6-1 to TRBJ1-1; D not resolved. The CDR3 sequence is 17 residues long. The V end was cut by 2 bases, the J end by 3 bases, with 19 bases between. The germline V gene has CDR1 MNHNS and CDR2 SASEGT. CDR3 region: CASSENVLFQKDTEAFF. The DNA for the CDR3 is TGTGCCAGCAGTGAAAACGTGCTTTTTCAGAAGGACACTGAAGCTTTCTTT.

This rearrangement joins TRBV2 to TRBJ2-1, with TRBD2 matching over 11 bases. Germline V gene lookup returns CDR1 SNHLY and CDR2 FYNNEI. The length of the CDR3 is 16 residues. V trimming: 2 bases; J trimming: 2 bases; junction bases outside the gene matches: 2. In nucleotides, the CDR3 is TGTGCCAGCAGTGAAAGGGGACTAGCGGCCTACAATGAGCAGTTCTTC. This sequence encodes CASSERGLAAYNEQFF.

The chain links TRBV2 to TRBJ2-2, with 8 bases that match TRBD2. Germline loops: CDR1 SNHLY, CDR2 FYNNEI. The CDR3 loop spans 15 amino acids. Losses at the gene ends were 7 bases for V and 5 bases for J; bases not matched to a gene: 9. CDR3: CASILSGSRTGELFF. The CDR3 DNA sequence: TGTGCCAGCATCCTAAGCGGGAGCCGGACCGGGGAGCTGTTTTTT.

Points on this clone: Distinct nucleotide sequences in the sample also encode this CDR3. V is TRBV19 and J is TRBJ2-1; D remains ambiguous. The CDR3 covers 15 residues. The V gene lost 3 bases and the J gene lost 0 bases, with 9 bases spanning the gap. The V gene's germline CDR1 is LNHDA and CDR2 SQIVND (reference sequence). CDR3 bases: TGTGCCAGTAGTATTGCCAGGAGCTCCTACAATGAGCAGTTCTTC. This codes for CASSIARSSYNEQFF.

This chain links TRBV4-3 with TRBJ2-2; 7 nucleotides align to TRBD1. The ends lost 5 bases at V and 3 bases at J; junction bases unmatched: 9. Germline loops: CDR1 LGHNA, CDR2 YSLEER. This CDR3 is 16 amino acids long. In DNA, the CDR3 is TGCGCCAGCAGCTCTCAATGGGGACAGCACACCGGGGAGCTGTTTTTT. Translation: CASSSQWGQHTGELFF.

This chain links TRBV6-5 with TRBJ2-1; 7 bases fit TRBD1. With V trimmed by 5 bases and J by 4 bases, 8 bases remained unmatched. CDR3 length: 15 residues. Germline V gene lookup returns CDR1 MNHEY and CDR2 SVGAGI. CDR3 in DNA: TGTGCCAGCAGTCGCGGACAGGTGGCGTACAATGAGCAGTTCTTC. Its protein is CASSRGQVAYNEQFF.

V usage is TRBV28 and J usage is TRBJ2-5; TRBD1 agrees at 8 bases. The V gene end was trimmed by 7 bases and the J gene end by 5 bases; junction bases not matched to a gene: 12. Germline CDR1 is MDHEN and CDR2 is SYDVKM. CDR3 size: 15 residues. Here the CDR3 DNA reads TGTGCCAGCACCCCGACAGGGGTTAATTGGGAGACCCAGTACTTC. Translation gives CASTPTGVNWETQYF.

The gene calls are TRBV7-9 and TRBJ2-2; 10 bases are shared with TRBD1. Trimming removed 5 bases from V and 5 bases from J; junction bases left unmatched: 8. The CDR3 spans 16 residues. Germline V gives CDR1 SEHNR, CDR2 FQNEAQ (reference sequence). The CDR3 DNA reads TGTGCCAGCAGCAACGGGGACAGGGGAGTAACCGGGGAGCTGTTTTTT. This translates into CASSNGDRGVTGELFF.

With regard to this clone: This specimen includes other DNA sequences encoding the same CDR3. The chain uses TRBV28 and TRBJ1-2; 8 bases fit TRBD1. CDR1 is MDHEN and CDR2 is SYDVKM in the germline V gene. This CDR3 spans 14 amino acids. Germline trimming cut 3 bases from V and 4 bases from J; bases unmatched to any gene: 4. The CDR3 spells CASSFRGRGYGYTF. The CDR3 DNA sequence: TGTGCCAGCAGTTTCAGGGGGCGTGGCTATGGCTACACCTTC.

V usage is TRBV5-4 and J usage is TRBJ2-7; 9 positions agree with TRBD1. The J segment lost 0 bases and the V segment lost 2 bases, leaving 9 bases of the junction unmatched. Per germline, CDR1 SGHNT and CDR2 YYREEE (reference sequence). The CDR3 loop spans 17 amino acids. CDR3 sequence reads: CASSLATGGFSSYEQYF. CDR3 nucleotide sequence: TGTGCCAGCAGCTTAGCGACAGGGGGTTTTAGCTCCTACGAGCAGTACTTC.

The CDR3 DNA reads TGTGCCAGCAGCCTGGGACTGGGTCACAATGAGCAGTTCTTC. The encoded protein is CASSLGLGHNEQFF. The J gene is TRBJ2-1, the V gene TRBV14, with TRBD2 as a possible D gene (6 bases). Germline V CDR1 and CDR2: SGHDN, FVKESK. The CDR3 covers 14 residues. With 4 bases removed from V and 5 bases from J, the gap between germline ends came to 12 bases.

On this clone itself: Other nucleotide sequences from this sample produce the same CDR3. The J gene is TRBJ1-1, the V gene TRBV27; D call uncertain. The CDR3 runs to 13 residues. V was pared by 3 bases and J by 3 bases, with 8 bases between. CDR1 is MNHEY, CDR2 SMNVEV, per germline (reference sequence). The CDR3 loop is CASSLGADTEAFF. CDR3 nucleotide sequence: TGTGCCAGCAGTTTGGGTGCGGACACTGAAGCTTTCTTT.

Comment on this clone: Other DNA sequences in this sample translate to the same CDR3. This chain joins TRBV28 and TRBJ2-7; possibly TRBD2 for D (6 bases). V dropped 6 bases and J dropped 1 base, with 7 bases sitting between them. The CDR3 is 12 residues long. The germline CDR1 and CDR2 sequences are MDHEN and SYDVKM. The CDR3 DNA reads as TGTGCCAGCAGCCGGGGGTCCTACGAGCAGTACTTC. This gives the protein CASSRGSYEQYF. Complete variable domain (other parts from reference TRBV28 and TRBJ2-7): DVKVTQSSRYLVKRTGEKVFLECVQDMDHENMFWYRQDPGLGLRLIYFSYDVKMKEKGDIPEGYSVSREKKERFSLILESASTNQTSMYLCASSRGSYEQYFGPGTRLTVT.

The chain links TRBV27 to TRBJ2-4, with D unclear. Germline assignment: CDR1 MNHEY and CDR2 SMNVEV (reference sequence). The CDR3 extends over 17 amino acids. V lost 7 bases, J lost 0 bases, and 19 bases lay in between. The CDR3 nucleotides read TGTGCCAGCACCGCTAATCTCAGAGAACTAGCCAAAAACATTCAGTACTTC. Translated: CASTANLRELAKNIQYF.

V and J are TRBV11-2 and TRBJ1-2; D unclear. In germline, CDR1 is SGHAT, CDR2 FQNNGV. There are 13 residues in the CDR3. Trimming shortened V by 3 bases and J by 6 bases, and 11 bases separated the two germline ends. The CDR3 sequence is CASSFGRSNGYTF. The CDR3 region has the DNA TGTGCCAGCAGCTTTGGAAGGAGTAATGGCTACACCTTC.

The chain couples TRBV28 to TRBJ1-1; D ambiguous. V lost 6 bases to trimming and J lost 2 bases, with 4 bases between them. Germline CDR1 is MDHEN and CDR2 is SYDVKM. CDR3 length: 11 residues. In DNA, the CDR3 is TGTGCCAGCAGAGACAACACTGAAGCTTTCTTT. Protein product: CASRDNTEAFF.

The V and J genes are TRBV28 and TRBJ1-5, with D perhaps TRBD1 (6 bases). V lost 4 bases and J lost 3, with 16 bases in between. Per the germline V gene, CDR1 is MDHEN and CDR2 is SYDVKM. The CDR3 is 16 residues long. This CDR3 is CASSSEETGLNQPQHF. The CDR3 DNA is TGTGCCAGCAGTTCGGAAGAGACAGGCCTCAATCAGCCCCAGCATTTT.

This chain joins TRBV10-3 and TRBJ2-1; D not resolved. Germline V lookup: CDR1 ENHRY, CDR2 SYGVKD. The CDR3 runs to 12 residues. V lost 4 bases to trimming and J lost 10 bases, with 11 bases between them. Here the CDR3 DNA reads TGTGCCATCAGTGGCCCGGTAGACGAGCAGTTCTTC. This sequence encodes CAISGPVDEQFF.

This chain links TRBV9 with TRBJ2-1; 7 nucleotides align to TRBD2. The junction had 8 bases not matched to a gene; V was cut back by 6 bases and J by 2 bases. The CDR3 is 15 residues long. Germline CDR1 and CDR2: SGDLS and YYNGEE. The CDR3 coding sequence is TGTGCCAGCACCACGAGTGGACTAGCCTACAATGAGCAGTTCTTC. Its protein is CASTTSGLAYNEQFF. The full variable domain, with the rest looked up from reference TRBV9 and TRBJ2-1, is DSGVTQTPKHLITATGQRVTLRCSPRSGDLSVYWYQQSLDQGLQFLIQYYNGEERAKGNILERFSAQQFPDLHSELNLSSLELGDSALYFCASTTSGLAYNEQFFGPGTRLTVL.

The V gene is TRBV11-2, the J gene TRBJ2-7, with D maybe TRBD2 (5 bases). Germline V CDR1 and CDR2: SGHAT, FQNNGV. The CDR3 runs to 13 residues. V lost 3 bases to trimming and J lost 3 bases, with 9 bases between them. The CDR3 bases are TGTGCCAGCAGCTTCGGACTGCGCTACGAGCAGTACTTC. This sequence encodes CASSFGLRYEQYF.

V is TRBV5-1 and J is TRBJ1-4; possible D gene TRBD1, 5 bases. The germline CDR1 and CDR2 sequences are SGHRS and YFSETQ. The CDR3 sequence is 20 residues long. This chain's CDR3 is CSQRVEGSQRNPATNEKLFF. CDR3 nucleotide sequence: TGCTCACAACGCGTCGAGGGGTCCCAGAGAAACCCCGCAACTAATGAAAAACTGTTTTTT.

The V gene is TRBV2, the J gene TRBJ2-7; 10 bases line up with TRBD1. The CDR3 covers 15 residues. J gave up 5 bases and V 8 bases, and 12 bases lay outside the gene matches. Germline CDR1 reads SNHLY; CDR2 reads FYNNEI. The CDR3 loop is CASEGEDRGLNEQYF. CDR3 coding DNA: TGTGCCAGCGAGGGGGAGGACAGGGGGTTGAACGAGCAGTACTTC.

The chain uses TRBV15 and TRBJ2-7; a possible D gene is TRBD2 (6 bases). The CDR3 loop spans 14 amino acids. V was pared by 5 bases and J by 5 bases, with 16 bases between. Per germline, CDR1 LNHNV and CDR2 YYDKDF (reference sequence). This CDR3 is CATSFRRDFNEQYF. The CDR3 DNA follows: TGTGCCACCAGCTTCCGCCGGGACTTCAACGAGCAGTACTTC. The full variable domain, rest sourced from reference TRBV15 and TRBJ2-7, is DAMVIQNPRYQVTQFGKPVTLSCSQTLNHNVMYWYQQKSSQAPKLLFHYYDKDFNNEADTPDNFQSRRPNTSFCFLDIRSPGLGDTAMYLCATSFRRDFNEQYFGPGTRLTVT.

J is TRBJ2-7 and V is TRBV27, with D possibly TRBD1 on 6 matching bases. This CDR3 has 14 amino acids. Germline-derived CDR1 and CDR2 are MNHEY and SMNVEV (reference sequence). V was cut by 5 bases and J by 4 bases, with 15 bases left in between. CDR3 sequence (DNA): TGTGCCAGCAGTCTAGGGGGAGTGGAATACGAGCAGTACTTC. Translated: CASSLGGVEYEQYF.

The chain combines TRBV15 with TRBJ1-5; 7 nucleotides agree with TRBD1. The germline V gene has CDR1 LNHNV and CDR2 YYDKDF (reference sequence). V was clipped by 5 bases and J by 0 bases; unmatched bases: 7. The length of the CDR3 is 16 residues. The CDR3 coding sequence is TGTGCCACCAGCCCTCGACAGGGCAATAGCAATCAGCCCCAGCATTTT. Encoded protein: CATSPRQGNSNQPQHF.

The chain carries TRBV10-3 and TRBJ2-3; 8 nucleotides align to TRBD2. The CDR3 contains 17 residues. With 0 bases clipped from V and 0 bases from J, the junction kept 5 bases outside the gene matches. Per germline, CDR1 ENHRY and CDR2 SYGVKD. This CDR3 reads CAISESVASGSTDTQYF. CDR3 nucleotides: TGTGCCATCAGTGAGTCAGTAGCTAGCGGGAGCACAGATACGCAGTATTTT.

A single count supports this clone. The rearrangement links TRBV27 to TRBJ1-1, with D tentatively TRBD1 (6 bases). The V and J ends lost 0 bases and 0 bases respectively, with 14 bases between them. Germline CDR1 reads MNHEY; CDR2 reads SMNVEV (reference sequence). CDR3 length: 17 residues. CDR3 in amino acids: CASSLSGWGPLNTEAFF. The DNA for the CDR3 is TGTGCCAGCAGTTTATCAGGATGGGGGCCGCTGAACACTGAAGCTTTCTTT.

V and J are TRBV7-8 and TRBJ2-1; no clear D gene. CDR1 is SGHVS and CDR2 is FQNEAQ in the germline V gene. The CDR3 length is 18 residues. V dropped 0 bases and J dropped 0 bases, with 15 bases sitting between them. The CDR3 bases are TGTGCCAGCAGCTTAGCCCTTTCGGCTAGAAGCTCCTACAATGAGCAGTTCTTC. Protein product: CASSLALSARSSYNEQFF.

The CDR3 sequence: CASSAIRDLGEPQHF. CDR3 coding DNA: TGTGCCAGCAGTGCGATCCGGGACCTGGGGGAGCCCCAGCATTTT. The chain is built from TRBV28 and TRBJ1-5; the D gene is possibly TRBD1 (5 bases). V lost 5 bases to trimming and J lost 8 bases, with 19 bases between them. The CDR3 is made up of 15 amino acids. In germline, CDR1 is MDHEN, CDR2 SYDVKM.

Of note for this clone: Different DNA sequences within this sample yield the same CDR3. This chain links TRBV5-1 with TRBJ2-1; 9 bases fit TRBD1. V lost 0 bases, J lost 4 bases, and 2 bases stayed unmatched. Per the germline V gene, CDR1 is SGHRS and CDR2 is YFSETQ. The CDR3 runs to 15 residues. In nucleotides, the CDR3 is TGCGCCAGCAGCTTGGGGACAGGGGAGTACAATGAGCAGTTCTTC. Translating it yields CASSLGTGEYNEQFF. The variable domain in full, completed from reference TRBV5-1 and TRBJ2-1, reads KAGVTQTPRYLIKTRGQQVTLSCSPISGHRSVSWYQQTPGQGLQFLFEYFSETQRNKGNFPGRFSGRQFSNSRSEMNVSTLELGDSALYLCASSLGTGEYNEQFFGPGTRLTVL.